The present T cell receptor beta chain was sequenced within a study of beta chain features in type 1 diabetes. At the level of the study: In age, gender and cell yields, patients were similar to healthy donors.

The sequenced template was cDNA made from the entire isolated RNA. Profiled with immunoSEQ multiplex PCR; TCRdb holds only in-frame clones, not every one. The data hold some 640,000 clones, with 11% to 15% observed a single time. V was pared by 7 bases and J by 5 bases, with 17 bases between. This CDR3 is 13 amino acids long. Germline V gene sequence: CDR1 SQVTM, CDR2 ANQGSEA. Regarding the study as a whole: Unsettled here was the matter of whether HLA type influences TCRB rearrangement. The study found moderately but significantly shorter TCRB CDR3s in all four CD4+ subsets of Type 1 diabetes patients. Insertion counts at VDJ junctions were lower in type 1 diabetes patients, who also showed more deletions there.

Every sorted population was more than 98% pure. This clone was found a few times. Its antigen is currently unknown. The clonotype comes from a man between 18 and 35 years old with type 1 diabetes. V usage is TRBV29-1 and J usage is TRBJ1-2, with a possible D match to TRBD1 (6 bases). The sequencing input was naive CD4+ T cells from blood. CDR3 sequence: CSAGNGQKYGYTF. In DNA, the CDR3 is TGCAGCGCCGGGAATGGACAGAAGTATGGCTACACCTTC.